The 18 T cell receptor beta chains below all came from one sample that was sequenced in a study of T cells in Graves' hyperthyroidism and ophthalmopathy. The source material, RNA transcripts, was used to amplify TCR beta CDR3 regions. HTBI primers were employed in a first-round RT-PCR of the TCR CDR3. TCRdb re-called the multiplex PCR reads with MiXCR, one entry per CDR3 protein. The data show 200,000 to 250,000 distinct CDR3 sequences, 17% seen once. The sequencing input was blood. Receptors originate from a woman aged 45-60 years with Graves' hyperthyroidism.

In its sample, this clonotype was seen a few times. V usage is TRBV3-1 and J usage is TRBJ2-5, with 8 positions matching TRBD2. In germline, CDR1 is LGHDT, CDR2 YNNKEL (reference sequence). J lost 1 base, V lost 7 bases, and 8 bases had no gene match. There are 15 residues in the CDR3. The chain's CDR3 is CASTTIAGLQETQYF. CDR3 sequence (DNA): TGTGCCAGCACCACAATAGCGGGACTCCAAGAGACCCAGTACTTC.

CDR3 residues: CASSLPSTDTQYF. As DNA, the CDR3 is TGTGCCAGCAGCTTACCTAGCACAGATACGCAGTATTTT. The V gene is TRBV7-9, the J gene TRBJ2-3; unclear D gene. Germline V gene sequence: CDR1 SEHNR, CDR2 FQNEAQ (reference sequence). Trimming cost V 2 bases and J 0 bases, with 3 bases left between them. The CDR3 sequence is 13 residues long.

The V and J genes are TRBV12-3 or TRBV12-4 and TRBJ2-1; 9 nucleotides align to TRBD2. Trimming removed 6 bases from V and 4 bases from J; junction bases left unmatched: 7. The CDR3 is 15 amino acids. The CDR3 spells CASSSPGLAYNEQFF. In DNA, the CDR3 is TGTGCCAGCAGCAGCCCGGGACTAGCATACAATGAGCAGTTCTTC.

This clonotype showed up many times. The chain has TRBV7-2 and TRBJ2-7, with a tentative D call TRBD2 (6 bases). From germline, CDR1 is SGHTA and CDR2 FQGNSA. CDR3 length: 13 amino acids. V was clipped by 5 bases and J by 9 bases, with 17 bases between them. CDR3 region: CASSDSRPGAQYF. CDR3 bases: TGTGCCAGCAGCGACTCGCGCCCGGGAGCGCAGTACTTC.

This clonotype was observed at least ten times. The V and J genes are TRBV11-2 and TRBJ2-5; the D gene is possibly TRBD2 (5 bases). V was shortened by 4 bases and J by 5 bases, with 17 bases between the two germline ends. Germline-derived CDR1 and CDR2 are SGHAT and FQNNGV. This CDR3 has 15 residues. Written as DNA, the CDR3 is TGTGCCAGCAGCTCGATAGGCACTAGTATGGAGACCCAGTACTTC. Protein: CASSSIGTSMETQYF.

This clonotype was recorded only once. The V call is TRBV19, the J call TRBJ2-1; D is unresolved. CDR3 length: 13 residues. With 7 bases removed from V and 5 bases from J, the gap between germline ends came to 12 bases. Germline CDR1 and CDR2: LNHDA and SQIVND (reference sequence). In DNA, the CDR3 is TGTGCCAGTACTTCACAGACACACAATGAGCAGTTCTTC. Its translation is CASTSQTHNEQFF. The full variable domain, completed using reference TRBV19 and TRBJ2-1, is DGGITQSPKYLFRKEGQNVTLSCEQNLNHDAMYWYRQDPGQGLRLIYYSQIVNDFQKGDIAEGYSVSREKKESFPLTVTSAQKNPTAFYLCASTSQTHNEQFFGPGTRLTVL.

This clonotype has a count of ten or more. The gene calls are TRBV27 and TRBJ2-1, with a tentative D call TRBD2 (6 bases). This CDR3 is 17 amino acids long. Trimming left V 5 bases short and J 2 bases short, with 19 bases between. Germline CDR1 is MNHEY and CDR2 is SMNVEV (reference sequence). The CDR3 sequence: CASSAQDLRGPYNEQFF. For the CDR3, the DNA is TGTGCCAGCAGTGCCCAAGATTTGCGGGGACCCTACAATGAGCAGTTCTTC.

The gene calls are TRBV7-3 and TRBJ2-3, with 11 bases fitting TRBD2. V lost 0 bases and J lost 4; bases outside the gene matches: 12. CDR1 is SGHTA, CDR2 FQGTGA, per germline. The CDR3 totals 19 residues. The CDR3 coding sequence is TGTGCCAGCAGCTTAACTCCATTTACTAGCGGGAGTGGTGCAGATACGCAGTATTTT. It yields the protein CASSLTPFTSGSGADTQYF.

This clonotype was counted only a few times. The CDR3 DNA follows: TGTGCCAGCAGCTTAGGGGGAACAGGGGGTAATACTGAAGCTTTCTTT. Residues: CASSLGGTGGNTEAFF. The chain combines TRBV7-2 with TRBJ1-1; 8 bases match TRBD1. Germline V CDR1 and CDR2: SGHTA, FQGNSA. Trimming removed 1 base from V and 5 bases from J; junction bases left unmatched: 9. The CDR3 is made up of 16 amino acids.

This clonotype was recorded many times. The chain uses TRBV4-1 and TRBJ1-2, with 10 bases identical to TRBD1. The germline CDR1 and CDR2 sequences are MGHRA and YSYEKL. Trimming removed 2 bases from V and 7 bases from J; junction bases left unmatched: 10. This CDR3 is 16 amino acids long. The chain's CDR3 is CASSQRSRDRGVGYTF. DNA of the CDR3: TGCGCCAGCAGCCAACGGTCGCGGGACAGGGGAGTTGGCTACACCTTC.

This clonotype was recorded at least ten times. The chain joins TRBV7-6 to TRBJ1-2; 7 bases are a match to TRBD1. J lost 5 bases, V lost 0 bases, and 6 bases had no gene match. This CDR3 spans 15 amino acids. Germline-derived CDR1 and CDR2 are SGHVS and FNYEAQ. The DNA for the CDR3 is TGTGCCAGCAGCTTAGCACCAGGGGGGGATTATGGCTACACCTTC. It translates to CASSLAPGGDYGYTF. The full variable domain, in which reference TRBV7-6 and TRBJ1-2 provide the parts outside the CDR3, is GAGVSQSPRYKVTKRGQDVALRCDPISGHVSLYWYRQALGQGPEFLTYFNYEAQQDKSGLPNDRFSAERPEGSISTLTIQRTEQRDSAMYRCASSLAPGGDYGYTFGSGTRLTVV.

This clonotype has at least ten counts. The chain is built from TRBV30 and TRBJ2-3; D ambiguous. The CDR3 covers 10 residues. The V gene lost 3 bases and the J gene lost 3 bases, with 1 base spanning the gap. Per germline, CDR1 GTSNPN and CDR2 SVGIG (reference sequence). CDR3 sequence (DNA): TGTGCCTGGAGAACAGATACGCAGTATTTT. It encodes CAWRTDTQYF. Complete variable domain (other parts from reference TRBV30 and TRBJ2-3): SQTIHQWPATLVQPVGSPLSLECTVEGTSNPNLYWYRQAAGRGLQLLFYSVGIGQISSEVPQNLSASRPQDRQFILSSKKLLLSDSGFYLCAWRTDTQYFGPGTRLTVL.

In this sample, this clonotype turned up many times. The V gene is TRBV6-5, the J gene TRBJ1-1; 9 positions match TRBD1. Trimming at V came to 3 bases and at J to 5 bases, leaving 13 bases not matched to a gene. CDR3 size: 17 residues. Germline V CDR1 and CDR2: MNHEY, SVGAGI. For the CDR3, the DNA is TGTGCCAGCAGTTATGGGACAGGGTGGGCGTCTGTAACTGAAGCTTTCTTT. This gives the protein CASSYGTGWASVTEAFF.

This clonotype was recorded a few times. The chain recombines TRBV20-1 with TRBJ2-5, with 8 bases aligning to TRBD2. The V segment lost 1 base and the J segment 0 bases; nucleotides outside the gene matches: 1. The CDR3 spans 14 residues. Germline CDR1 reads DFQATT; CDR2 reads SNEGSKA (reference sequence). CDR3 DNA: TGCAGTGCTAGAGCGGGAGGGTACCAAGAGACCCAGTACTTC. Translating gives CSARAGGYQETQYF.

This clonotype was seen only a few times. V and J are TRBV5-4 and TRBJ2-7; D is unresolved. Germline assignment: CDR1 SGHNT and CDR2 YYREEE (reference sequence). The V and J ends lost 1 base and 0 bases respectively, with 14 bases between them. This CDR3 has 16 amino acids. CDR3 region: CASSLYQQPPSYEQYF. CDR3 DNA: TGTGCCAGCAGCTTGTATCAACAACCCCCCTCCTACGAGCAGTACTTC.

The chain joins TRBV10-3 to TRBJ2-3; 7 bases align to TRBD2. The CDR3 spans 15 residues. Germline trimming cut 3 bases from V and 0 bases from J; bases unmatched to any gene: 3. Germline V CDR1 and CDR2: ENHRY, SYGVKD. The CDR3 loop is CAISDAGASTDTQYF. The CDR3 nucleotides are TGTGCCATCAGTGATGCGGGAGCTAGCACAGATACGCAGTATTTT.

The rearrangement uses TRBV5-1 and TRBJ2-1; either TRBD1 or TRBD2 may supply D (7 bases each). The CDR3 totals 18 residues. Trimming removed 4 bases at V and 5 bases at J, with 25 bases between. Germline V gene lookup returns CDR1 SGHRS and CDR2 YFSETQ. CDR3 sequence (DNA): TGCGCCAGCAGCCCACAAGTCAGGGGGACTACCTCTAACAATGAGCAGTTCTTC. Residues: CASSPQVRGTTSNNEQFF.

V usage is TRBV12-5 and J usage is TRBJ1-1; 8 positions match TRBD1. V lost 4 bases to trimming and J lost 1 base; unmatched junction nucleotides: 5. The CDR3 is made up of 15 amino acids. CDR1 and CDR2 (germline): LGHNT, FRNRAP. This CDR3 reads CASGYGQGPNTEAFF. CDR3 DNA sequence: TGTGCTAGTGGTTATGGACAGGGACCGAACACTGAAGCTTTCTTT.